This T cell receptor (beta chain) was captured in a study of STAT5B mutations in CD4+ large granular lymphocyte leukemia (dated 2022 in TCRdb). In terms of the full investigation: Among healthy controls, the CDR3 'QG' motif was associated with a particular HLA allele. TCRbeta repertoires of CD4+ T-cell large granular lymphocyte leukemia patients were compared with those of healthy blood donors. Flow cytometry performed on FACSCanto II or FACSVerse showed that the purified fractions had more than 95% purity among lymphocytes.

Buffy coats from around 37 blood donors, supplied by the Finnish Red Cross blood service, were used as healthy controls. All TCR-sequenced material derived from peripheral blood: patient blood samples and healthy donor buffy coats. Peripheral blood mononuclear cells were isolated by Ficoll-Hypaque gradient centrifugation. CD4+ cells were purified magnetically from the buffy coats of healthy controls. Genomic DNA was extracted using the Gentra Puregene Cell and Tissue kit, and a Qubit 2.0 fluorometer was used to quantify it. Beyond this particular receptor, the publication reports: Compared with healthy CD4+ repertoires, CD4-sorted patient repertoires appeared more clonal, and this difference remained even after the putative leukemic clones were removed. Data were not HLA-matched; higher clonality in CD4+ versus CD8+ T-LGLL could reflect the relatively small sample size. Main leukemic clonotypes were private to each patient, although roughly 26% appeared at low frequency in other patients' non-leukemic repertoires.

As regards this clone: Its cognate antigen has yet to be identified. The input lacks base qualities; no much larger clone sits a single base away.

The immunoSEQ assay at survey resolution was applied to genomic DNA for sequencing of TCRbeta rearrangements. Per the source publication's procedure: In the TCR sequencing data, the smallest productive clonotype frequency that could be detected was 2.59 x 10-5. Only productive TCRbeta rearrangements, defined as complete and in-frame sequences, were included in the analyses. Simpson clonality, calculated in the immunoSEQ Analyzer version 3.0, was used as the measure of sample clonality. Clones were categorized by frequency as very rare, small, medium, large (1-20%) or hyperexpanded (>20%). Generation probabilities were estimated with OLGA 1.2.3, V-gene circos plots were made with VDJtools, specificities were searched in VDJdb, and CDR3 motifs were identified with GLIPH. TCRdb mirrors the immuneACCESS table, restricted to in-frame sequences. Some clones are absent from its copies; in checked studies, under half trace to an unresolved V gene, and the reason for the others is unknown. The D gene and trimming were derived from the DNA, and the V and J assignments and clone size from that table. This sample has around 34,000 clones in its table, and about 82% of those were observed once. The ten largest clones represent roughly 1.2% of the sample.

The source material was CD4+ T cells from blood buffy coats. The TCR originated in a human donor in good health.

The CDR3 is CASSLYGQYTEAFF. The base sequence is TGTGCCAGCAGTTTATATGGACAGTACACTGAAGCTTTCTTT. Recombination connected TRBV5-6 to TRBJ1-1; a tentative D match to TRBD1 spans 6 bases. Between the V and J ends, shortened by 5 bases and 3 bases respectively, the junction contains 14 bases. Via the germline V gene, CDR1 is SGHDT and CDR2 YYEEEE. Reading from cysteine to phenylalanine, the CDR3 counts 14 amino acids. Only CDR3 DNA is held: 42 bases, read in frame from base 1.